The rows below give T cell receptor beta chains drawn from one sample of a study of identifying expanded T cells in peripheral blood. TCRdb's table, derived via immunoSEQ multiplex PCR, lists solely in-frame clones and lacks some. The sample holds 100,000 or so clones, 88% seen once. Material for sequencing was blood. These receptor sequences come from a person aged 18-69 years in good health. Both conserved end residues are part of each CDR3. D genes are given only for firm matches. Not all rows give a size; the values are once, few, many and, for expanded clones, a class.

d_gene: TRBD2
v_gene: TRBV28
j_gene: TRBJ2-7
abundance: once
CDR3aa: CASSLITSGSYEQYF
CDR3nt: TGTGCCAGCAGTTTAATAACTAGCGGCTCCTACGAGCAGTACTTC

d_gene: TRBD1
v_gene: TRBV19
j_gene: TRBJ2-4
abundance: .
CDR3aa: CASSIRPQGENIQYF
CDR3nt: TGTGCCAGTAGTATTCGCCCCCAGGGGGAAAACATTCAGTACTTC

d_gene: .
v_gene: TRBV4-1
j_gene: TRBJ2-7
abundance: .
CDR3aa: CASSPQKSGATYEQYF
CDR3nt: TGCGCCAGCAGCCCCCAGAAATCCGGGGCTACCTACGAGCAGTACTTC

d_gene: .
v_gene: TRBV2
j_gene: TRBJ1-5
abundance: .
CDR3aa: CASSKVHDQPQHF
CDR3nt: TGTGCCAGCAGTAAGGTACATGATCAGCCCCAGCATTTT

d_gene: .
v_gene: TRBV28
j_gene: TRBJ1-1
abundance: .
CDR3aa: CASTKITERGAFF
CDR3nt: TGTGCCAGCACAAAGATAACGGAACGGGGAGCTTTCTTT

d_gene: .
v_gene: TRBV6-6
j_gene: TRBJ1-1
abundance: .
CDR3aa: CASSRRQSNTEAFF
CDR3nt: TGTGCCAGCAGTAGGAGGCAGTCTAACACTGAAGCTTTCTTT

d_gene: .
v_gene: TRBV7-3
j_gene: TRBJ2-5
abundance: .
CDR3aa: CASSLNGETQYF
CDR3nt: TGTGCCAGCAGCTTAAATGGAGAGACCCAGTACTTC

d_gene: .
v_gene: TRBV5-1
j_gene: TRBJ2-7
abundance: .
CDR3aa: CASSLGRGSSYEQYF
CDR3nt: TGCGCCAGCAGCTTGGGTCGGGGATCGTCCTACGAGCAGTACTTC

d_gene: .
v_gene: TRBV30
j_gene: TRBJ1-6
abundance: .
CDR3aa: CAWRQSSYNSPLHF
CDR3nt: TGTGCCTGGAGACAGAGCTCCTATAATTCACCCCTCCACTTT

d_gene: .
v_gene: TRBV6-1
j_gene: TRBJ2-7
abundance: .
CDR3aa: CASSGQYSGSQYF
CDR3nt: TGTGCCAGCAGTGGACAATATTCAGGCTCCCAGTACTTC

d_gene: TRBD1
v_gene: TRBV19
j_gene: TRBJ1-2
abundance: .
CDR3aa: CASSPGQAYGYTF
CDR3nt: TGTGCCAGTAGTCCGGGACAGGCCTATGGCTACACCTTC

d_gene: .
v_gene: TRBV7-2
j_gene: TRBJ2-3
abundance: .
CDR3aa: CASSPPATPDTQYF
CDR3nt: TGTGCCAGCAGCCCACCGGCCACCCCAGATACGCAGTATTTT

d_gene: .
v_gene: TRBV30
j_gene: TRBJ1-1
abundance: .
CDR3aa: CAWRLGGAEAAFF
CDR3nt: TGTGCCTGGAGGTTGGGGGGCGCCGAGGCAGCTTTCTTT

d_gene: .
v_gene: TRBV28
j_gene: TRBJ1-6
abundance: once
CDR3aa: CASSPGQYNSPLHF
CDR3nt: TGTGCCAGCAGTCCGGGACAATATAATTCACCCCTCCACTTT

d_gene: .
v_gene: TRBV30
j_gene: TRBJ2-1
abundance: .
CDR3aa: CAWRTTAGAGNEQFF
CDR3nt: TGTGCCTGGAGGACGACGGCGGGTGCTGGAAATGAGCAGTTCTTC

d_gene: .
v_gene: TRBV30
j_gene: TRBJ1-5
abundance: few
CDR3aa: CAWSVTGPNQPQHF
CDR3nt: TGTGCCTGGAGTGTAACAGGGCCCAATCAGCCCCAGCATTTT

d_gene: .
v_gene: TRBV29-1
j_gene: TRBJ1-4
abundance: once
CDR3aa: CSVDPTGAPNEKLFF
CDR3nt: TGCAGCGTTGACCCGACAGGAGCTCCTAATGAAAAACTGTTTTTT

d_gene: .
v_gene: TRBV7-2
j_gene: TRBJ2-5
abundance: .
CDR3aa: CASSLPWEETQYF
CDR3nt: TGTGCCAGCAGCTTGCCCTGGGAAGAGACCCAGTACTTC

d_gene: .
v_gene: TRBV2
j_gene: TRBJ1-1
abundance: .
CDR3aa: CASMRGRGLNTEAFF
CDR3nt: TGTGCCAGCATGCGCGGCAGGGGATTGAACACTGAAGCTTTCTTT

d_gene: .
v_gene: TRBV7-3
j_gene: TRBJ2-1
abundance: .
CDR3aa: CASSSEAYNEQFF
CDR3nt: TGTGCCAGCAGCTCCGAGGCCTACAATGAGCAGTTCTTC